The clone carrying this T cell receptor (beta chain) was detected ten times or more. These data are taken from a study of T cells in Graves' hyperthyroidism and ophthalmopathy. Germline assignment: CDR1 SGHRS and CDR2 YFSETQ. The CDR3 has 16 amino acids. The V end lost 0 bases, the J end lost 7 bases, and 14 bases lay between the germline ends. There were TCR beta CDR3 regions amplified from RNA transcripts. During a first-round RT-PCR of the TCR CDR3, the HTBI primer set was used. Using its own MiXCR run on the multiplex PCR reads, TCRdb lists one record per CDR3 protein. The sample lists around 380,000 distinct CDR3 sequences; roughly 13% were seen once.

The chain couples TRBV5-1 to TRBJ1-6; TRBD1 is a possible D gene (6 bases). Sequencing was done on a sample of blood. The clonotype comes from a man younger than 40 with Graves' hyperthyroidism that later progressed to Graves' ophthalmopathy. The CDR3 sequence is CASSLGFGQQNSPLHF. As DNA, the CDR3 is TGCGCCAGCAGCTTGGGGTTTGGACAGCAAAATTCACCCCTCCACTTT. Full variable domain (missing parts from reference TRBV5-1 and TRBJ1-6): KAGVTQTPRYLIKTRGQQVTLSCSPISGHRSVSWYQQTPGQGLQFLFEYFSETQRNKGNFPGRFSGRQFSNSRSEMNVSTLELGDSALYLCASSLGFGQQNSPLHFGNGTRLTVT.